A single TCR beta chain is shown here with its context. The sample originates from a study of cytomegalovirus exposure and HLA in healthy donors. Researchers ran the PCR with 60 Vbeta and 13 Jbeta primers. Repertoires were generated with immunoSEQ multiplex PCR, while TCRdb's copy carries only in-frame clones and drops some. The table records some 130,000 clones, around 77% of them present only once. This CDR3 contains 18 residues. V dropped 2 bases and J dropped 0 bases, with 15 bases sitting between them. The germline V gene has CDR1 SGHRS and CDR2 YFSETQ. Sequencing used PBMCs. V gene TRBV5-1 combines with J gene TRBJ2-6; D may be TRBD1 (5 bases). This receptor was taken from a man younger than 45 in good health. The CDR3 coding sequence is TGCGCCAGCAGCTTAGAAGGGGCTACCTACTCTGGGGCCAACGTCCTGACTTTC. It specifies CASSLEGATYSGANVLTF.